Listed below are T cell receptor beta chains from one sample, sequenced in a study of early stage breast cancer tumors. Data came from immunoSEQ multiplex PCR; TCRdb stores just in-frame clones and leaves some out. The sample includes 25,000 to 35,000 clones, under 75% of them seen just once. The sample was blood. The receptor set was obtained from a person between 50 and 60 years old with breast cancer. Each CDR3 is given with its conserved first and last residue. D genes are given only for firm matches. Clone size is stated in some rows and not others, as once, few, many or a class when expanded.

V: TRBV7-2; J: TRBJ1-3; length: 15; D: TRBD1; size: NA; DNA: TGTGCCAGCAGCCTCCGGACAGGAACAGGAAACACCATATATTTT; CDR3: CASSLRTGTGNTIYF
V: TRBV6-1; J: TRBJ2-7; length: 14; D: NA; size: few; DNA: TGTGCCACCCTGCCGCTGACTAGTCAAAACGAGCAGTACTTC; CDR3: CATLPLTSQNEQYF
V: TRBV7-9; J: TRBJ2-5; length: 14; D: TRBD2; size: NA; DNA: TGTGCCAGCAGCTGGACTAGCGGGGTGGAGACCCAGTACTTC; CDR3: CASSWTSGVETQYF
V: TRBV18; J: TRBJ1-3; length: 15; D: NA; size: NA; DNA: TGTGCCAGCTCACCACCAACAGGGTTTGGAAACACCATATATTTT; CDR3: CASSPPTGFGNTIYF
V: TRBV6-1; J: TRBJ1-2; length: 14; D: NA; size: NA; DNA: TGTGCCAGCAGTGAATCAGACAGAATTGATGGCTACACCTTC; CDR3: CASSESDRIDGYTF
V: TRBV9; J: TRBJ2-7; length: 12; D: NA; size: NA; DNA: TGTGCCAGCAGCGTAGGGGGCGACGAGCAGTACTTC; CDR3: CASSVGGDEQYF
V: TRBV5-5; J: TRBJ2-7; length: 16; D: NA; size: NA; DNA: TGTGCCAGCAGCTTGGAACTAGGACAGCTCTCCTACGAGCAGTACTTC; CDR3: CASSLELGQLSYEQYF
V: TRBV27; J: TRBJ2-3; length: 17; D: TRBD2; size: NA; DNA: TGTGCCAGCAGTTTATTAATAGGTGTAGGGAGGGAGAATACGCAGTATTTT; CDR3: CASSLLIGVGRENTQYF
V: TRBV19; J: TRBJ2-7; length: 15; D: NA; size: NA; DNA: TGTGCCAGTAGTATACAGGGGAACAAACCCCACGAGCAGTACTTC; CDR3: CASSIQGNKPHEQYF
V: TRBV15; J: TRBJ2-3; length: 16; D: TRBD2; size: NA; DNA: TGTGCCACCAGCAGAGATTGGGCGGGAGGGCCGGATACGCAGTATTTT; CDR3: CATSRDWAGGPDTQYF
V: TRBV19; J: TRBJ2-3; length: 15; D: TRBD1; size: NA; DNA: TGTGCCAGTAGTATTTGGGACAGGGGAGCAGATACGCAGTATTTT; CDR3: CASSIWDRGADTQYF
V: TRBV9; J: TRBJ2-7; length: 14; D: NA; size: NA; DNA: TGTGCCAGCAGCCCCCCTTACGGGATAAACGAGCAGTACTTC; CDR3: CASSPPYGINEQYF
V: TRBV7-2; J: TRBJ2-7; length: 14; D: TRBD2; size: NA; DNA: TGTGCCAGCAGCATAGTTGGACTAGCCGACGAGCAGTACTTC; CDR3: CASSIVGLADEQYF
V: TRBV30; J: TRBJ2-5; length: 13; D: NA; size: NA; DNA: TGTGCCTGGAGTCGGGGTAACCAAGAGACCCAGTACTTC; CDR3: CAWSRGNQETQYF
V: TRBV6-5; J: TRBJ2-7; length: 15; D: NA; size: NA; DNA: TGTGCCAGCAGTTACTCATCTCGGCCTACCTACGAGCAGTACTTC; CDR3: CASSYSSRPTYEQYF
V: TRBV28; J: TRBJ1-5; length: 16; D: NA; size: few; DNA: TGTGCCAGCAGTTTACCAACAGGATTTAGCAATCAGCCCCAGCATTTT; CDR3: CASSLPTGFSNQPQHF
V: TRBV4-3; J: TRBJ2-7; length: 15; D: TRBD2; size: many; DNA: TGCGCCACCAGCAGACTAGCGGGGAGCTCCTACGAGCAGTACTTC; CDR3: CATSRLAGSSYEQYF
V: TRBV28; J: TRBJ2-1; length: 16; D: TRBD2; size: NA; DNA: TGTGCCAGCAGTTCACAGCGGGAGGCAAACTACAATGAGCAGTTCTTC; CDR3: CASSSQREANYNEQFF
V: TRBV19; J: TRBJ1-5; length: 14; D: NA; size: NA; DNA: TGTGCCAGTATGTCCTCGGGGCGGAGGCAGCCCCAGCATTTT; CDR3: CASMSSGRRQPQHF
V: TRBV6-5; J: TRBJ2-1; length: 15; D: NA; size: NA; DNA: TGTGCCAGCAGTTACTCGAGCTTGCCCTACAATGAGCAGTTCTTC; CDR3: CASSYSSLPYNEQFF